The entry below gives a single T cell receptor beta chain sequence along with its context. This entry belongs to a study of blood T cell repertoires in COVID-19. Germline CDR1 reads LNHNV; CDR2 reads YYDKDF (reference sequence). The CDR3 runs to 15 residues. The ends were cut back, 5 bases at V and 2 bases at J, with 14 bases in the middle. Original processing notes: Counts of nucleated cells, estimated from reference gene primer amplification, were obtained. Libraries were prepared by immunoSEQ multiplex PCR; TCRdb keeps only in-frame clonotypes and omits some of them. V, J and clone size were drawn from that table, and D and trimming were deduced from the DNA. The repertoire holds 290,000 or so clones, with around 87% as singletons.

The sequenced sample was peripheral blood. This chain links TRBV15 with TRBJ2-3, with D perhaps TRBD1 (5 bases). This TCR was recovered from an older man with acute or convalescent COVID-19. Here the CDR3 DNA reads TGTGCCACCAGCTGGGCAGGGCAGCTCACAGATACGCAGTATTTT. Protein sequence: CATSWAGQLTDTQYF.